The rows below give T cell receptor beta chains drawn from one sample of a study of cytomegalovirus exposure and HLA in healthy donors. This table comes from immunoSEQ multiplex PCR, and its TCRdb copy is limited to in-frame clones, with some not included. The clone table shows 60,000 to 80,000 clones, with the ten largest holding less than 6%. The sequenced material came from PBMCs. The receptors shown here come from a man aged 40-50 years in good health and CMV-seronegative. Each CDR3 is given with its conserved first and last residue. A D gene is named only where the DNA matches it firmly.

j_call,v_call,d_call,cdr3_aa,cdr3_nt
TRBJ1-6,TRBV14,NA,CASSQVVAGNSPLHF,TGTGCCAGCAGCCAAGTGGTGGCAGGTAATTCACCCCTCCACTTT
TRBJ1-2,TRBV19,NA,CASSTTWEGSGYTF,TGTGCCAGTAGTACCACCTGGGAGGGTAGCGGCTACACCTTC
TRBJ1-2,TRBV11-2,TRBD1,CASSLDRGHGYTF,TGTGCCAGCAGCTTAGACAGGGGGCACGGCTACACCTTC
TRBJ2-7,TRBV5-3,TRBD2,CARSWTSGRASYEQYF,TGTGCCAGAAGCTGGACTAGCGGGAGGGCCTCCTACGAGCAGTACTTC
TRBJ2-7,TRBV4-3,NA,CASSQDLQVSSYEQYF,TGCGCCAGCAGCCAAGATTTACAGGTTAGCTCCTACGAGCAGTACTTC
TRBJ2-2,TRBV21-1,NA,CASSKVVAGATGELFF,TGTGCCAGCAGCAAAGTCGTAGCGGGGGCGACCGGGGAGCTGTTTTTT
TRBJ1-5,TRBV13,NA,CASSHPHSMGLNQPQHF,TGTGCCAGCAGCCACCCCCATTCCATGGGGCTTAATCAGCCCCAGCATTTT
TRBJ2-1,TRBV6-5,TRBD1,CASRRQGAGMEQFF,TGTGCCAGCAGGCGACAGGGGGCAGGAATGGAGCAGTTCTTC
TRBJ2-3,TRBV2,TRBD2,CAITRGASGSTDTQYF,TGTGCCATTACCAGAGGTGCTAGCGGGAGCACAGATACGCAGTATTTT
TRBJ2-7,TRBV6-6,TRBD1,CASGRDRGYEQYF,TGTGCCAGCGGCCGGGACAGGGGCTACGAGCAGTACTTC
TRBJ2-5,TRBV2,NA,CASRLEREETQYF,TGTGCCAGCAGGTTAGAGCGGGAAGAGACCCAGTACTTC
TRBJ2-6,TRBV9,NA,CASSATGSGANVLTF,TGTGCCAGCAGCGCCACAGGCTCTGGGGCCAACGTCCTGACTTTC
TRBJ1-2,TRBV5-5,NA,CASSMSGNYGYTF,TGTGCCAGCAGTATGTCAGGCAACTATGGCTACACCTTC
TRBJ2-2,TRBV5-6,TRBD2,CASSLVAGSNTGELFF,TGTGCCAGCAGCTTGGTAGCGGGGTCGAACACCGGGGAGCTGTTTTTT
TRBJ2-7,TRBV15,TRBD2,CATSRDLVGTSYEQYF,TGTGCCACCAGCAGAGATCTTGTTGGGACTAGCTACGAGCAGTACTTC
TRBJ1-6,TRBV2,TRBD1,CASIGTGGGSPLHF,TGTGCCAGCATCGGGACAGGGGGGGGATCACCCCTCCACTTT
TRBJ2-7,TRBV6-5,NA,CASSYQATYEQYF,TGTGCCAGCAGTTACCAGGCCACCTACGAGCAGTACTTC
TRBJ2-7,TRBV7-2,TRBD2,CASSWAGTSSYEQYF,TGTGCCAGCAGCTGGGCCGGGACTAGTTCCTACGAGCAGTACTTC